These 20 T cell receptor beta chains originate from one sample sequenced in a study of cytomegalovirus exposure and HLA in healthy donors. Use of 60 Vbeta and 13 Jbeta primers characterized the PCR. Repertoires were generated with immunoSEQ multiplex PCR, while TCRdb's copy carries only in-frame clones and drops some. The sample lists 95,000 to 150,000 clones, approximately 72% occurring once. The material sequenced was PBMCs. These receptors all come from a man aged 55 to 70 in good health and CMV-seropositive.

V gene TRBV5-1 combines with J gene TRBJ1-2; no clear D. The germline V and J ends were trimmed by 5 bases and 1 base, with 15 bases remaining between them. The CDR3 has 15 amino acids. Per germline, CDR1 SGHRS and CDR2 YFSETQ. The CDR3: CASSRSIMSNYGYTF. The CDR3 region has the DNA TGCGCCAGCAGTCGATCGATCATGAGTAACTATGGCTACACCTTC. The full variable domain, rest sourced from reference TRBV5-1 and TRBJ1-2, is KAGVTQTPRYLIKTRGQQVTLSCSPISGHRSVSWYQQTPGQGLQFLFEYFSETQRNKGNFPGRFSGRQFSNSRSEMNVSTLELGDSALYLCASSRSIMSNYGYTFGSGTRLTVV.

The CDR3 region has the DNA TGTGCCAGCAGTACACCCGGGACAGTGGGGGGGGAGCTGTTTTTT. It translates to CASSTPGTVGGELFF. The chain recombines TRBV6-1 with TRBJ2-2; 7 positions agree with TRBD1. The CDR3 covers 15 residues. Losses at the gene ends were 5 bases for V and 8 bases for J; bases not matched to a gene: 11. The germline V gene encodes CDR1 MNHNS and CDR2 SASEGT.

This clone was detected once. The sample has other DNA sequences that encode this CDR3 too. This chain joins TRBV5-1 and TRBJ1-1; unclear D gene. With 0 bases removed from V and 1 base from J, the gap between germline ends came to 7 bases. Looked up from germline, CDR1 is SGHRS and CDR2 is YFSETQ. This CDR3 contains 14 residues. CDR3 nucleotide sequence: TGCGCCAGCAGCTTGGTCCCAGAGAACACTGAAGCTTTCTTT. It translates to CASSLVPENTEAFF. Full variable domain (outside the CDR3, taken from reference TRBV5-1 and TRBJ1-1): KAGVTQTPRYLIKTRGQQVTLSCSPISGHRSVSWYQQTPGQGLQFLFEYFSETQRNKGNFPGRFSGRQFSNSRSEMNVSTLELGDSALYLCASSLVPENTEAFFGQGTRLTVV.

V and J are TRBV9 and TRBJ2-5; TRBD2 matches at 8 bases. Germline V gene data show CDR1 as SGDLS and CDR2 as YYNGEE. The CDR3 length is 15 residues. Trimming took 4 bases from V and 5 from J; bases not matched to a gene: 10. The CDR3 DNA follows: TGTGCCAGCAGCAACGGACTAGCATTTGGGGAGACCCAGTACTTC. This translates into CASSNGLAFGETQYF.

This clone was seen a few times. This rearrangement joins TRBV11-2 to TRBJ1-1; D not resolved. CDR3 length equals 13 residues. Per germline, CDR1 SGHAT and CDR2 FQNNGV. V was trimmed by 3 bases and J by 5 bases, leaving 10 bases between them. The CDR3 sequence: CASSLRARTEAFF. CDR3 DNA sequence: TGTGCCAGCAGCTTGCGGGCGCGAACTGAAGCTTTCTTT.

CDR3 protein: CATATGGEIEAFF. CDR3 DNA: TGTGCCACCGCCACAGGGGGCGAAATCGAAGCTTTCTTT. This chain uses TRBV19 with TRBJ1-1; 9 bases agree with TRBD1. Germline CDR1 LNHDA, CDR2 SQIVND (reference sequence). The junction had 11 bases not matched to a gene; V was cut back by 10 bases and J by 8 bases. This CDR3 region has 13 residues.

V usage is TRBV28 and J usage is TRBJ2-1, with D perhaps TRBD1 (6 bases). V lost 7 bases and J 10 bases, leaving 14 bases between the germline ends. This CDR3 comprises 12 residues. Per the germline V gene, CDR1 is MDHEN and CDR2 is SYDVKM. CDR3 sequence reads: CASNYLGAEQFF. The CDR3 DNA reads TGTGCCAGCAACTACTTGGGGGCCGAGCAGTTCTTC.

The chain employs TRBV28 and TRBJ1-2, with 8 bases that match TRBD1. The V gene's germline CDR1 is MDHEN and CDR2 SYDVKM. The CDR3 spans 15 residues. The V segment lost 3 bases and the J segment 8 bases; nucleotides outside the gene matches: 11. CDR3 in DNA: TGTGCCAGCAGTTTTGGAGGGCAGGGGGCGTGGGGCTACACCTTC. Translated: CASSFGGQGAWGYTF.

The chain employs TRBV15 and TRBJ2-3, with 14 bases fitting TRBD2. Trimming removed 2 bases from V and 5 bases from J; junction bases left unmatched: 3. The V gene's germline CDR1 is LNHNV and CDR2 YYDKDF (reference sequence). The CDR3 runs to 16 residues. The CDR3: CATSRPGTSGGDTQYF. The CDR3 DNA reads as TGTGCCACCAGCAGACCCGGGACTAGCGGGGGAGATACGCAGTATTTT.

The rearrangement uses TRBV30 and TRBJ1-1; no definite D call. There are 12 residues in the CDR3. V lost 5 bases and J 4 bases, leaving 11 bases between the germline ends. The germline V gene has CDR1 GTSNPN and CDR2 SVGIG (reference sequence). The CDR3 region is CAWSALGTEAFF. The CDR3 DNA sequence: TGTGCCTGGTCTGCGCTCGGCACTGAAGCTTTCTTT.

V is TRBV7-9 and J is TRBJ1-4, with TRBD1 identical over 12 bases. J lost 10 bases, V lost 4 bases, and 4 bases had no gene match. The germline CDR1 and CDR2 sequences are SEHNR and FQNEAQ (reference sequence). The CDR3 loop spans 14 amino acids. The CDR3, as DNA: TGTGCCAGCAGCTCGGGACAGGGGGCCGGAAAACTGTTTTTT. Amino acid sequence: CASSSGQGAGKLFF.

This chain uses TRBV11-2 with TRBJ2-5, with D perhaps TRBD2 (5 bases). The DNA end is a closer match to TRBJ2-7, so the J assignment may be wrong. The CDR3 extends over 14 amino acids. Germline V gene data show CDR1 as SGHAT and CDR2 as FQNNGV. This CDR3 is CASSLGAASYEQYF. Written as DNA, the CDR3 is TGTGCCAGCAGCCTAGGAGCGGCTTCCTACGAGCAGTACTTC.

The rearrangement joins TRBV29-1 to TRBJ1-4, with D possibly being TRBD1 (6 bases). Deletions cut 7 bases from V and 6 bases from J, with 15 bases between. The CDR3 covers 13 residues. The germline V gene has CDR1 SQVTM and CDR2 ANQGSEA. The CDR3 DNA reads TGCAGCGCCCCAGGGGAGGGGGATGAAAAACTGTTTTTT. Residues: CSAPGEGDEKLFF.

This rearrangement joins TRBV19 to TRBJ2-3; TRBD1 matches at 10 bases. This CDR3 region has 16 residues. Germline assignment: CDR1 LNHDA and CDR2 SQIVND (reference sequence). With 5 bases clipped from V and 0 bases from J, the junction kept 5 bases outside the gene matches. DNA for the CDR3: TGTGCCAGTAGTTCACGGACAGGGGGTAGCACAGATACGCAGTATTTT. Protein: CASSSRTGGSTDTQYF. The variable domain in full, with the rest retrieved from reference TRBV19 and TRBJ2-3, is DGGITQSPKYLFRKEGQNVTLSCEQNLNHDAMYWYRQDPGQGLRLIYYSQIVNDFQKGDIAEGYSVSREKKESFPLTVTSAQKNPTAFYLCASSSRTGGSTDTQYFGPGTRLTVL.

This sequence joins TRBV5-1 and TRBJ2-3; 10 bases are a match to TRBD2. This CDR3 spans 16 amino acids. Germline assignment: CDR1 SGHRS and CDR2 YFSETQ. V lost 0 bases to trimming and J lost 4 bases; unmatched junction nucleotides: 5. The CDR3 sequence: CASSLGLAGVADTQYF. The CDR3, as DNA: TGCGCCAGCAGCTTGGGGCTAGCGGGAGTCGCAGATACGCAGTATTTT.

The CDR3 loop is CASLTSGRAYEQFF. DNA for the CDR3: TGTGCCAGCCTGACTAGCGGGAGGGCCTATGAGCAGTTCTTC. The rearrangement uses TRBV27 and TRBJ2-1, with 14 positions matching TRBD2. Unmatched junction bases numbered 5, after V lost 8 bases and J lost 8 bases. There are 14 residues in the CDR3. Per the germline V gene, CDR1 is MNHEY and CDR2 is SMNVEV (reference sequence).

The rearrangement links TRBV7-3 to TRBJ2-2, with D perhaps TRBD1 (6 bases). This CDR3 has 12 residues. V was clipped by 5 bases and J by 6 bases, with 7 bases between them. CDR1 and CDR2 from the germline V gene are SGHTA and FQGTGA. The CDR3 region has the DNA TGTGCCAGCAGCGACAGGTCCGGGGAGCTGTTTTTT. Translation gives CASSDRSGELFF.

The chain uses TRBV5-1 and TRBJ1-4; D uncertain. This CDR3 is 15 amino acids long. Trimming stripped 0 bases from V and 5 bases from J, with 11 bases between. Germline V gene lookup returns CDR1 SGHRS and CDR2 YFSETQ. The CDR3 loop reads CASSLGGPKNEKLFF. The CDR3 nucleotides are TGCGCCAGCAGCTTGGGCGGGCCTAAGAATGAAAAACTGTTTTTT.

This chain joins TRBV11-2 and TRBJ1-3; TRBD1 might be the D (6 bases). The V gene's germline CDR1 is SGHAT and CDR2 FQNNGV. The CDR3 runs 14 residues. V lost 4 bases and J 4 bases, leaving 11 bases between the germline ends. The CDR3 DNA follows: TGTGCCAGCAGCTCGCCGGGACAAGGAAACACCATATATTTT. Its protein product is CASSSPGQGNTIYF.

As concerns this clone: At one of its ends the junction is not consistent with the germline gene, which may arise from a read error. The CDR3 spells CSVGKGSGANGLTF. The CDR3 DNA sequence: TGCAGCGTTGGAAAGGGCTCTGGGGCCAACGGCCTGACTTTC. The V and J genes are TRBV29-1 and TRBJ2-6; TRBD1 is a possible D gene (5 bases). This CDR3 spans 14 amino acids. In germline, CDR1 is SQVTM, CDR2 ANQGSEA.